A selection of T cell receptor beta chains follows, all from one sample in a study of T cell repertoires in cytomegalovirus infection. The antigens of these receptors remain unknown. TCRdb called the reads again in MiXCR, with one record for every CDR3 protein. The table has about 830,000 distinct CDR3 sequences, about 33% seen once. The source was cultured CD8+ T cells from PBMCs, collected from culture after CMV antigen stimulation. The source is a human donor in good health (CMV status not recorded). Some clones in this sample may be carry-over from other donors' samples. CDR3s include the opening cysteine and the closing phenylalanine or tryptophan. The D gene is left open where the match is weak. Rows may omit the clone size; those that give it use once, few, many or a size class.

size	V	D	J	length	CDR3	DNA
NA	TRBV12-3/TRBV12-4	NA	TRBJ2-2	16	CASSFGGAVDTGELFF	TGTGCCAGCAGTTTCGGAGGGGCAGTGGACACCGGGGAGCTGTTTTTT
NA	TRBV18	NA	TRBJ2-7	15	CASSPPQRGSYEQYF	TGTGCCAGCTCACCACCCCAACGCGGCTCCTACGAGCAGTACTTC
NA	TRBV9	NA	TRBJ1-2	14	CASSPPQGNYGYTF	TGTGCCAGCAGCCCACCCCAGGGGAACTATGGCTACACCTTC
few	TRBV6-6	NA	TRBJ1-2	13	CASSYGDNYGYTF	TGTGCCAGCAGTTACGGGGATAACTATGGCTACACCTTC
NA	TRBV4-1	NA	TRBJ1-3	16	CASSQPRQETGNTIYF	TGCGCCAGCAGCCAACCCCGACAGGAAACTGGAAACACCATATATTTT
NA	TRBV20-1	NA	TRBJ2-2	12	CSASLYHGELFF	TGCAGTGCTAGTCTGTACCACGGGGAGCTGTTTTTT
NA	TRBV7-4	NA	TRBJ2-2	16	CARSLVRGANTGELFF	TGTGCCAGGAGCTTAGTGAGGGGGGCTAACACCGGGGAGCTGTTTTTT
many	TRBV7-6	NA	TRBJ2-3	15	CASSLAGPQGDTQYF	TGTGCCAGCAGCTTAGCGGGTCCCCAAGGGGATACGCAGTATTTT
NA	TRBV20-1	NA	TRBJ1-2	18	CSLADHLSRPQANYGYTF	TGCAGCTTAGCAGACCACCTTAGCAGACCCCAAGCTAACTATGGCTACACCTTC
few	TRBV15	NA	TRBJ2-1	15	CATSTIHRGGNEQFF	TGTGCCACCAGCACCATACACCGTGGGGGCAACGAGCAGTTCTTC
many	TRBV19	NA	TRBJ1-1	14	CASSRASYNTEAFF	TGTGCCAGTAGTCGGGCCTCGTATAACACTGAAGCTTTCTTT
few	TRBV5-4	TRBD2	TRBJ2-7	15	CASSTHGTSGYEQYF	TGTGCCAGCAGCACCCACGGGACTAGCGGCTACGAGCAGTACTTC
many	TRBV7-2	TRBD1	TRBJ2-1	14	CASSLGTGVDEQFF	TGTGCCAGCAGCTTAGGGACAGGGGTCGATGAGCAGTTCTTC
many	TRBV10-3	TRBD2	TRBJ2-5	18	CAISESGLAGIKQETQYF	TGTGCCATCAGTGAGTCGGGGCTAGCGGGGATAAAACAAGAGACCCAGTACTTC
NA	TRBV7-8	NA	TRBJ1-2	15	CASRPPQGTTYGYTF	TGTGCCAGCAGACCCCCACAGGGAACCACATATGGCTACACCTTC
NA	TRBV10-2	TRBD2	TRBJ2-1	20	CASSESGGLAVNELCNEQFF	TGCGCCAGCAGTGAGTCCGGGGGACTAGCGGTTAACGAGTTGTGCAATGAGCAGTTCTTC
NA	TRBV6-1	NA	TRBJ1-2	14	CASSELGDIYGYTF	TGTGCCAGCAGTGAACTGGGTGACATCTATGGCTACACCTTC
NA	TRBV10-3	NA	TRBJ1-2	13	CAISESGSYGYTF	TGTGCCATCAGTGAGTCCGGGAGCTATGGCTACACCTTC
NA	TRBV7-9	NA	TRBJ2-7	14	CASSLKPTPYEQYF	TGTGCCAGCAGCTTAAAACCTACTCCCTACGAGCAGTACTTC
many	TRBV7-2	TRBD2	TRBJ2-2	15	CASSRERGAQGELFF	TGTGCCAGCAGCCGCGAGCGGGGGGCCCAAGGGGAGCTGTTTTTT
few	TRBV6-2/TRBV6-3	NA	TRBJ2-1	16	CASSESYGGSYNEQFF	TGTGCCAGCAGTGAGAGTTATGGGGGGTCCTACAATGAGCAGTTCTTC
NA	TRBV3-1	TRBD1	TRBJ1-6	16	CASSPRERGPYSPLHF	TGTGCCAGCAGCCCGAGGGAGAGGGGGCCCTATTCACCCCTCCACTTT
NA	TRBV27	TRBD1	TRBJ1-6	19	CASRLLIRQGGTYNSPLHF	TGTGCCAGCAGGCTCCTGATTCGACAGGGGGGAACCTATAATTCACCCCTCCACTTT
many	TRBV7-2	TRBD1	TRBJ2-5	17	CASSLVQGTGGVETQYF	TGTGCCAGCAGCTTAGTTCAGGGGACAGGGGGCGTAGAGACCCAGTACTTC
NA	TRBV24-1	NA	TRBJ2-3	18	CATSDSLLTGSSTDTQYF	TGTGCCACCAGTGATTCCCTCTTGACAGGTTCTAGCACAGATACGCAGTATTTT
many	TRBV7-8	NA	TRBJ2-5	15	CASSFYREGGETQYF	TGTGCCAGCAGCTTTTACAGGGAGGGGGGAGAGACCCAGTACTTC
NA	TRBV27	NA	TRBJ1-5	18	CASSSLANTRKSNQPQHF	TGTGCCAGCAGTTCCCTCGCAAACACTAGAAAGAGCAATCAGCCCCAGCATTTT
many	TRBV7-6	TRBD2	TRBJ2-3	17	CASSPPGLAGSTDTQYF	TGTGCCAGCAGCCCACCGGGACTAGCGGGGAGCACAGATACGCAGTATTTT
few	TRBV7-9	NA	TRBJ1-1	15	CASSPRTRVGTEAFF	TGTGCCAGCAGCCCTAGGACCCGGGTGGGCACTGAAGCTTTCTTT
once	TRBV9	NA	TRBJ2-1	15	CASSVGDTGARVQFF	TGTGCCAGCAGCGTAGGGGACACGGGTGCTCGGGTGCAGTTCTTC
NA	TRBV4-1	NA	TRBJ2-1	16	CASSQDPPVGGRRQFF	TGCGCCAGCAGCCAAGATCCACCAGTTGGGGGTAGGCGGCAGTTCTTC
few	TRBV6-4	NA	TRBJ2-1	14	CASSPGEVGNEQFF	TGTGCCAGCAGTCCAGGGGAGGTGGGCAATGAGCAGTTCTTC
NA	TRBV9	NA	TRBJ2-6	15	CASSAYYSGANVLTF	TGTGCCAGCAGCGCCTACTACTCTGGGGCCAACGTCCTGACTTTC
NA	TRBV4-1	NA	TRBJ1-1	14	CASSQRLMNTEAFF	TGCGCCAGCAGCCAACGGCTCATGAACACTGAAGCTTTCTTT
few	TRBV12-3/TRBV12-4	TRBD1	TRBJ1-2	12	CASARGGSGYTF	TGTGCCAGCGCGAGAGGGGGCTCTGGCTACACCTTC
NA	TRBV7-6	TRBD1	TRBJ1-4	16	CASSLGPGQGDEKLFF	TGTGCCAGCAGCTTAGGCCCGGGACAGGGGGATGAAAAACTGTTTTTT
many	TRBV20-1	TRBD1	TRBJ2-4	12	CSASDRENIQYF	TGCAGTGCTTCAGACAGGGAAAACATTCAGTACTTC
NA	TRBV4-1	NA	TRBJ1-2	17	CASSQFPPAAFNYGYTF	TGCGCCAGCAGCCAATTCCCTCCGGCGGCGTTCAACTATGGCTACACCTTC
many	TRBV7-8	TRBD2	TRBJ2-5	17	CASSFPRLAGGEETQYF	TGTGCCAGCAGCTTTCCTCGACTAGCGGGGGGCGAAGAGACCCAGTACTTC
few	TRBV6-5	TRBD2	TRBJ2-1	12	CASSSTSGGWFF	TGTGCCAGCAGTTCCACTAGCGGGGGGTGGTTCTTC
NA	TRBV12-3/TRBV12-4	NA	TRBJ1-1	15	CASSSTRWGDTEAFF	TGTGCCAGCAGTTCCACGCGGTGGGGTGACACTGAAGCTTTCTTT
NA	TRBV27	TRBD1	TRBJ2-1	16	CASSRTPGQGHNEQFF	TGTGCCAGCAGTAGAACACCGGGACAGGGCCACAATGAGCAGTTCTTC
many	TRBV11-1	TRBD2	TRBJ2-1	14	CASRTSGGANEQFF	TGTGCCAGCAGGACTAGCGGGGGGGCGAATGAGCAGTTCTTC
once	TRBV7-8	NA	TRBJ1-2	16	CASSPIMKGAFDGYTF	TGTGCCAGCAGCCCCATAATGAAGGGCGCATTCGATGGCTACACCTTC
NA	TRBV6-1	NA	TRBJ2-2	15	CASRARGFGTGELFF	TGTGCCAGCAGGGCGCGTGGTTTTGGCACCGGGGAGCTGTTTTTT
many	TRBV7-8	TRBD2	TRBJ2-1	15	CASSLEAGGWNEQFF	TGTGCCAGCAGCTTAGAAGCGGGGGGATGGAATGAGCAGTTCTTC
many	TRBV12-3/TRBV12-4	TRBD1	TRBJ2-1	13	CASSLTGDDEQFF	TGTGCCAGCAGTTTAACAGGGGACGATGAGCAGTTCTTC
few	TRBV13	TRBD1	TRBJ2-7	14	CASSPRDRGNEQYF	TGTGCCAGCAGCCCCCGGGACAGGGGCAACGAGCAGTACTTC
NA	TRBV12-3/TRBV12-4	NA	TRBJ2-3	15	CASSLGDSLWDTQYF	TGTGCCAGCAGTTTAGGAGACAGCCTATGGGATACGCAGTATTTT
NA	TRBV4-2	NA	TRBJ1-2	13	CASSQGGSHGYTF	TGTGCCAGCAGCCAAGGAGGTTCCCATGGCTACACCTTC
once	TRBV7-9	NA	TRBJ2-5	12	CASSSDFETQYF	TGTGCCAGCAGCTCAGATTTTGAGACCCAGTACTTC
NA	TRBV2	NA	TRBJ1-1	11	CAGIRGYEAFF	TGTGCCGGTATCCGGGGCTATGAAGCTTTCTTT
few	TRBV27	NA	TRBJ1-2	15	CASSPRADSNYGYTF	TGTGCCAGCAGCCCCCGGGCAGATTCTAACTATGGCTACACCTTC
NA	TRBV6-1	NA	TRBJ2-3	15	CASTTHLTSTDTQYF	TGTGCCAGCACCACCCACCTAACTAGCACAGATACGCAGTATTTT
few	TRBV27	NA	TRBJ1-1	14	CASSLSGGVREAFF	TGTGCCAGCAGTTTATCGGGAGGGGTTCGAGAAGCTTTCTTT
once	TRBV6-2/TRBV6-3	TRBD1	TRBJ1-4	16	CASRELQGETNEKLFF	TGTGCCAGCAGAGAACTCCAGGGGGAAACTAATGAAAAACTGTTTTTT
NA	TRBV6-6	TRBD1	TRBJ1-5	16	CASSLTTGTGYQPQHF	TGTGCCAGCAGTTTGACCACCGGGACAGGCTATCAGCCCCAGCATTTT
few	TRBV6-4	NA	TRBJ1-2	15	CASSDSGGSNYGYTF	TGTGCCAGCAGTGACTCGGGGGGATCTAACTATGGCTACACCTTC